This T cell receptor (beta chain) derives from a study of CD8 T cells in ankylosing spondylitis. Researchers built TCR beta libraries using quantitative 5'-RACE with molecular barcodes. TCRdb processed the 5' RACE reads anew with MiXCR; each CDR3 protein has one entry. There are some 140,000 distinct CDR3 sequences in the sample; just under 7.5% occur only once, and over 10% lies in the top ten. Ten or more counts support this clonotype. Germline CDR1 is KGHDR and CDR2 is SFDVKD. Germline trimming cut 4 bases from V and 0 bases from J; bases unmatched to any gene: 6. The CDR3 contains 16 residues. The chain is built from TRBV24-1 and TRBJ2-3, with 7 bases that match TRBD1. The clonotype was recovered from a female donor with ankylosing spondylitis or in good health (not recorded which). Material for sequencing was blood, either unsorted or a sorted T cell fraction (not recorded which). CDR3 sequence reads: CATSDGTDPSTDTQYF. CDR3 in DNA: TGTGCCACCAGTGACGGGACAGATCCTAGCACAGATACGCAGTATTTT.